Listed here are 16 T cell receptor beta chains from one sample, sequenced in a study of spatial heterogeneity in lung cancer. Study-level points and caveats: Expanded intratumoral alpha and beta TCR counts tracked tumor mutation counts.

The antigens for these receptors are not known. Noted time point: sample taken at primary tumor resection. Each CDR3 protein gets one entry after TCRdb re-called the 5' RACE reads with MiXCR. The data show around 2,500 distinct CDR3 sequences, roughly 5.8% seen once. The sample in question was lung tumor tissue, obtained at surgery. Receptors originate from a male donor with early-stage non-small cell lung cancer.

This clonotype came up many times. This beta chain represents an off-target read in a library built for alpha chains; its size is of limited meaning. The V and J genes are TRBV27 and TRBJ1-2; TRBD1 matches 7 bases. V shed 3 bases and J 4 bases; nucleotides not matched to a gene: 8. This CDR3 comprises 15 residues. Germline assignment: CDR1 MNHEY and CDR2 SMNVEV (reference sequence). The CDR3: CASSLNRGRLYGYTF. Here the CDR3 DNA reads TGTGCCAGCAGTTTGAACAGGGGAAGACTCTATGGCTACACCTTC.

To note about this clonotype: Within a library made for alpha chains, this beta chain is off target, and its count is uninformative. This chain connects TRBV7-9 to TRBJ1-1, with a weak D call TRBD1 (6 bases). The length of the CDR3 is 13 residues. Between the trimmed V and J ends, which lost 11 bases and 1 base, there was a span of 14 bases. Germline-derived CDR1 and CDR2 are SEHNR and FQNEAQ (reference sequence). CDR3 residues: CAGGGQKNTEAFF. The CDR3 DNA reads TGTGCCGGGGGTGGACAGAAGAACACTGAAGCTTTCTTT.

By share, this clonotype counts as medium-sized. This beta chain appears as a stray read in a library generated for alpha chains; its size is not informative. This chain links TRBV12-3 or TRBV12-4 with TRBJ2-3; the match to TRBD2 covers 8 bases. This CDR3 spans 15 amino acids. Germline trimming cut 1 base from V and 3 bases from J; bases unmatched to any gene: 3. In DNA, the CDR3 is TGTGCCAGCAGTTTAGGAGCGGGAGTGACAGATACGCAGTATTTT. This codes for CASSLGAGVTDTQYF.

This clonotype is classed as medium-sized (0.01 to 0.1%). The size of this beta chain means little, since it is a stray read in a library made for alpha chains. CDR3 region: CASSLTGDSSNQPQHF. In nucleotides, the CDR3 is TGTGCCAGCAGCCTTACAGGGGACAGTAGCAATCAGCCCCAGCATTTT. The chain is built from TRBV9 and TRBJ1-5, with 7 positions matching TRBD1. The junction had 7 bases not matched to a gene; V was cut back by 4 bases and J by 0 bases. The length of the CDR3 is 16 residues. Per germline, CDR1 SGDLS and CDR2 YYNGEE.

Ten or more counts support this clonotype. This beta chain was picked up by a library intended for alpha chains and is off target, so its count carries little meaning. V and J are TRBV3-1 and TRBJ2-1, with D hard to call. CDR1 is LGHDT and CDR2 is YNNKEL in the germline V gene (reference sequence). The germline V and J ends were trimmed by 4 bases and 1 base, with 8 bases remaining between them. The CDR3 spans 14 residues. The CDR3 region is CASSRTDSYNEQFF. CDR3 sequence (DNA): TGTGCCAGCAGCCGTACGGATTCCTACAATGAGCAGTTCTTC.

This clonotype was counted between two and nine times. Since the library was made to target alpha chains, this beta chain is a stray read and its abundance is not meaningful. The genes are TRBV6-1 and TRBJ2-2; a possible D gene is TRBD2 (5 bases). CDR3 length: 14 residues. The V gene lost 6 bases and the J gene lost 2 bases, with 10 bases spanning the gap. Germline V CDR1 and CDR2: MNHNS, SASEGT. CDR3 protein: CASSGISNTGELFF. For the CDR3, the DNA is TGTGCCAGCAGCGGGATATCAAACACCGGGGAGCTGTTTTTT.

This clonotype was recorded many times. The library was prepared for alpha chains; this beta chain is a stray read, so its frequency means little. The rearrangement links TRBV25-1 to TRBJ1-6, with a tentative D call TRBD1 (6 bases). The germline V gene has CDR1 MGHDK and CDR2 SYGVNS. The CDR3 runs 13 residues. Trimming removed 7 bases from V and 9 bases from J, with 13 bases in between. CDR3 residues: CASTRGIGSPLHF. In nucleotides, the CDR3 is TGTGCCAGCACCAGGGGAATAGGTTCACCCCTCCACTTT.

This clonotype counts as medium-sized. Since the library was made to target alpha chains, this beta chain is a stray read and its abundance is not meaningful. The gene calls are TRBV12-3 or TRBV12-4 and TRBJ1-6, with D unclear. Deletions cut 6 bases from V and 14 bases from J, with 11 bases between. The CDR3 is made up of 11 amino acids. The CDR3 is CASSLLGSLHF. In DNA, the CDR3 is TGTGCCAGCAGCCTCTTGGGTTCCCTCCACTTT.

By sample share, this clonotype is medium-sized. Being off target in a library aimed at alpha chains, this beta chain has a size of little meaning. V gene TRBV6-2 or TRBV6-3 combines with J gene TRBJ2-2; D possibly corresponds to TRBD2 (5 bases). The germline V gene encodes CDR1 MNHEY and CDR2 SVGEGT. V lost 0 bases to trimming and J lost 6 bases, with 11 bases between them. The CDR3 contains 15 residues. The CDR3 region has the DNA TGTGCCAGCAGTTACTCAAGAGGGTTCGCCGGGGAGCTGTTTTTT. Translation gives CASSYSRGFAGELFF.

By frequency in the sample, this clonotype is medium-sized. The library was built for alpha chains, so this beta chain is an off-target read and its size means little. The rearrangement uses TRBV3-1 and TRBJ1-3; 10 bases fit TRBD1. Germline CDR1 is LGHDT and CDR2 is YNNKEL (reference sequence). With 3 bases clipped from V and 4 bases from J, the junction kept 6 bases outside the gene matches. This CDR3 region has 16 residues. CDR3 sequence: CASSHRQGAAGNTIYF. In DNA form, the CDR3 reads TGTGCCAGCAGCCACAGACAGGGGGCGGCCGGAAACACCATATATTTT.

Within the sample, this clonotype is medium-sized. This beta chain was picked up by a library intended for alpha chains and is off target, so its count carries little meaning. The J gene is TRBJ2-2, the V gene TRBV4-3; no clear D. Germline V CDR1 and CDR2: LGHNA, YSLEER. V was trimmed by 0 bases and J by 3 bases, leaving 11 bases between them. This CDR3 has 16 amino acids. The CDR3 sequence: CASSQEVQYYTGELFF. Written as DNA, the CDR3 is TGCGCCAGCAGCCAAGAGGTTCAGTACTACACCGGGGAGCTGTTTTTT.

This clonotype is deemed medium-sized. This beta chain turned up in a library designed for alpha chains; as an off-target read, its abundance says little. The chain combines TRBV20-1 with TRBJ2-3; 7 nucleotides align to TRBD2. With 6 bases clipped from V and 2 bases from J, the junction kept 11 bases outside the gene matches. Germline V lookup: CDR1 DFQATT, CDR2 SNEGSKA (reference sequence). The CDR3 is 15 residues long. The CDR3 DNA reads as TGCAGTGCCCCACGCTTCCGGGAGGACACAGATACGCAGTATTTT. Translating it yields CSAPRFREDTDTQYF.

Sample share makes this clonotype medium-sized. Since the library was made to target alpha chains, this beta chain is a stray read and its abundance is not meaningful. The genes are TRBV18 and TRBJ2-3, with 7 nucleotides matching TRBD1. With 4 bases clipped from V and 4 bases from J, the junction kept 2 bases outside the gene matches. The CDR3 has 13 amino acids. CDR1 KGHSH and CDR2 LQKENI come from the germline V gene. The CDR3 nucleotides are TGTGCCAGCTCACGGCAGGGGGCAGATACGCAGTATTTT. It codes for CASSRQGADTQYF.

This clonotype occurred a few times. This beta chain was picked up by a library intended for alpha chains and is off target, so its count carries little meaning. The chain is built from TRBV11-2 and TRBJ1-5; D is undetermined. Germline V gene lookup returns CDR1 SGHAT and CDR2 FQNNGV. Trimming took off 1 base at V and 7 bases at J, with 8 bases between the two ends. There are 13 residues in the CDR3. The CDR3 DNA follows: TGTGCCAGCAGCTTAGTGGATGGGCAGCCCCAGCATTTT. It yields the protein CASSLVDGQPQHF.

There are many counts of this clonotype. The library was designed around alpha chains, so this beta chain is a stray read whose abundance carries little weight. Here the CDR3 reads CASSTTSGAGNEQFF. CDR3 DNA: TGTGCCAGCAGCACCACTAGCGGGGCGGGTAATGAGCAGTTCTTC. The chain combines TRBV11-1 with TRBJ2-1; TRBD2 aligns across 10 bases. Germline-derived CDR1 and CDR2 are SGHAT and FQDESV (reference sequence). The junction had 8 bases not matched to a gene; V was cut back by 5 bases and J by 7 bases. This CDR3 contains 15 residues. Full variable domain (rest looked up from reference TRBV11-1 and TRBJ2-1): EAEVAQSPRYKITEKSQAVAFWCDPISGHATLYWYRQILGQGPELLVQFQDESVVDDSQLPKDRFSAERLKGVDSTLKIQPAELGDSAMYLCASSTTSGAGNEQFFGPGTRLTVL.

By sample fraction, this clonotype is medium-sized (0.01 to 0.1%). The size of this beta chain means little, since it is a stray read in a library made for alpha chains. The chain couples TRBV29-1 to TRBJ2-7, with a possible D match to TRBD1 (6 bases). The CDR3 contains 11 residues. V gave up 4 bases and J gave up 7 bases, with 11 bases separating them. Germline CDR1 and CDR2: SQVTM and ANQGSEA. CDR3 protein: CSVVQGREQYF. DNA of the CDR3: TGCAGCGTTGTCCAGGGGAGAGAGCAGTACTTC.